This T cell receptor (beta chain) was identified during a study of response to subunit inactivated influenza vaccine (dated by TCRdb to the late 2010s). Broadly, across the study: To follow how T cells responded to a trivalent subunit inactivated influenza vaccine, the researchers relied on deep quantitative profiling of the T cell receptor repertoire.

In its sample, this clonotype was seen many times. The antigen it recognizes is unknown. Nothing much larger sits one base from this clone, and base qualities are not available. What the work shows at the level of the full study, not this receptor alone: According to the authors, only a limited number of new T cells may be recruited by each seasonal influenza vaccination.

The protocol used for the library was RT-PCR. Sequenced on an Illumina HiSeq 2500. TCRdb's own reprocessing of the public reads used fastp at Q25 and MiXCR and kept productive beta chains. Rows matching on CDR3 protein sequence are summarized as one entry with the most common DNA and genes. This sample comprises 290,000 or so distinct CDR3 sequences, approximately 20% of them detected only once. Of the sample, over 9% falls within the top ten clones. The CDR3 runs 15 amino acids, cysteine and phenylalanine included. Here the CDR3 DNA is all that survives: 45 bases in frame from base 1. Cut back by 5 bases and 7 bases, the V and J ends lie 21 bases apart. Sequences SGHVT (CDR1) and SQSDAQ (CDR2) are obtained from the germline V gene.

The source material was PBMCs from blood, sampled less than 22 months after vaccination. The source is a man aged 50 to 75 who received an inactivated influenza vaccine. Donor details come from another sample of the same person, matched by shared clones. Here the chain combines TRBV7-4 and TRBJ2-7, with TRBD2 tentatively as D gene (6 bases match). DNA sequence: TGTGCCAGCAGCCCGAGGGGACTCTTACGCAGGGAGCAGTACTTC. Translated, it reads CASSPRGLLRREQYF.